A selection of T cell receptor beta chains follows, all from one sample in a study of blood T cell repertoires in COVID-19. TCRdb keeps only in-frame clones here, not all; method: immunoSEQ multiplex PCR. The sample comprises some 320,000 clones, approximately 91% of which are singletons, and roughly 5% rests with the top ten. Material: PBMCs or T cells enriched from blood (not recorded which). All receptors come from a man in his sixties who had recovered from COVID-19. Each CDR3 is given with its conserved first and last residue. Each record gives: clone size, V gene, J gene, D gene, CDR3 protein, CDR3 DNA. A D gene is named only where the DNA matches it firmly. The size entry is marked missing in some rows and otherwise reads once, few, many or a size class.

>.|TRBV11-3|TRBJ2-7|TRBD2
CASSKESGSYEQYF
TGTGCCAGCAGCAAAGAGAGCGGGAGCTACGAGCAGTACTTC
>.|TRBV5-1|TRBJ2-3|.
CASSLVQGIADTQYF
TGCGCCAGCAGCCTAGTACAGGGAATAGCAGATACGCAGTATTTT
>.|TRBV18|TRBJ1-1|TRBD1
CASSPDRATEAFF
TGTGCCAGCTCACCCGACAGGGCCACTGAAGCTTTCTTT
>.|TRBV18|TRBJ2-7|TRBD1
CASSTDRVQSAGYYEQYF
TGTGCCAGCTCAACCGACAGGGTTCAGTCGGCGGGCTACTACGAGCAGTACTTC
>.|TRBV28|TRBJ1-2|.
CASSRLINYGYTF
TGTGCCAGCAGTCGACTGATTAACTATGGCTACACCTTC
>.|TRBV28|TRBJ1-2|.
CASSKAGAGISGYTF
TGTGCCAGCAGTAAAGCCGGCGCAGGGATTTCTGGCTACACCTTC
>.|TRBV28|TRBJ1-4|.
CASSSPGVLNEKLFF
TGTGCCAGCAGTTCCCCGGGGGTGCTGAATGAAAAACTGTTTTTT
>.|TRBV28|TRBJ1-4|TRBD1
CASSFYGPGGDDEKLFF
TGTGCCAGCAGTTTTTACGGCCCAGGGGGCGATGATGAAAAACTGTTTTTT
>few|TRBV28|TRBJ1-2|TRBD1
CASSSHADRGRNYGYTF
TGTGCCAGCAGTTCCCACGCGGACAGGGGGCGGAACTATGGCTACACCTTC
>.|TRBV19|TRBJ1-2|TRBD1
CASSDRGFGYGYTF
TGTGCCAGTAGTGACAGGGGTTTCGGCTATGGCTACACCTTC
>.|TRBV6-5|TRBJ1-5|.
CASSYSVSQPQHF
TGTGCCAGCAGTTATTCGGTATCGCAGCCCCAGCATTTT
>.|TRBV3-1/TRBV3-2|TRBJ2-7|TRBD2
CASSDRTTAGGPYEQYF
TGTGCCAGCAGCGATCGAACTACAGCGGGAGGGCCCTACGAGCAGTACTTC
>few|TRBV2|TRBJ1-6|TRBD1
CASRRTGGNSPLHF
TGTGCCAGCAGACGGACAGGGGGTAATTCACCCCTCCACTTT
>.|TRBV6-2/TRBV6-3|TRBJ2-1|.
CASSYTLAYSSYNEQFF
TGTGCCAGCAGTTACACATTAGCGTACAGCTCCTACAATGAGCAGTTCTTC